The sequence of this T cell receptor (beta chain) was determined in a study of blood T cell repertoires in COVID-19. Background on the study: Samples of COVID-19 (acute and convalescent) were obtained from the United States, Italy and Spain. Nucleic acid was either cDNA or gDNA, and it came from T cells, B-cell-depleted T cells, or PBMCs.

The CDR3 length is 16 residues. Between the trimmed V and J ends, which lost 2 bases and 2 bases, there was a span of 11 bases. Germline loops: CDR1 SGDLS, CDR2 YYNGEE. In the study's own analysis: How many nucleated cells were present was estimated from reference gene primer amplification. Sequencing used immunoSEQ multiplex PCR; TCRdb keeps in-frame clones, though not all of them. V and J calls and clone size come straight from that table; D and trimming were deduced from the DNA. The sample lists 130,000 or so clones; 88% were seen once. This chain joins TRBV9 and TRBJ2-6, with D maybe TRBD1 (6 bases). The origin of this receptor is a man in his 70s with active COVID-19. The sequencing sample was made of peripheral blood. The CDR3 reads CASSVRDRPGANVLTF. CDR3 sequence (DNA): TGTGCCAGCAGCGTCCGAGACAGGCCTGGGGCCAACGTCCTGACTTTC.